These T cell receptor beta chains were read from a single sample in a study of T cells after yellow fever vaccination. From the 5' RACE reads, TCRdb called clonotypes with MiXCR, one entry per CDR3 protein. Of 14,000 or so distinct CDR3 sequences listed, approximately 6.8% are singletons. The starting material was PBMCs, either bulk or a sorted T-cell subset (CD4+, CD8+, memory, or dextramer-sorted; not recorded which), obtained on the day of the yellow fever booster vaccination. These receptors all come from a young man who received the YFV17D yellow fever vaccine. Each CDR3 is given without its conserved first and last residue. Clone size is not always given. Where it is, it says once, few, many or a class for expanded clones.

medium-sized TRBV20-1 SARVGGGSSTDTQY
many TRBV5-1 ASSLGRRRVGQGAEYGYT
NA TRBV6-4 ASSDRGTGELF
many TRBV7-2 ASSLVALGTELF
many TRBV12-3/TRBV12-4 ASSLWNTEAF
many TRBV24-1 ATSDSQDSKETQY
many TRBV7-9 ASSFWTGTDTQY
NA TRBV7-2 ASSVLGVGVSDTQY
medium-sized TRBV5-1 ASSPGGSYNSPLH
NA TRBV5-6 ASSPTGGNSGANVLT
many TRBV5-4 ASSMGLARRETQY
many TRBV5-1 ASSLGKINYGYT
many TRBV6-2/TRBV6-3 ASSPGHTSETQY
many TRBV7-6 ASSLARGPFTGELF
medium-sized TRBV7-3 ASSVGVAGGETQY
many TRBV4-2 ASSQAPGQGERTQY
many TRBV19 ASSIIPGTGDYEQY
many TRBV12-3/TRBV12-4 ASTSGTGGVNEQF
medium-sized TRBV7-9 ASSSGRSLEQY
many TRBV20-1 SARDPLTGEKGYT
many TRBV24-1 ATSDAAEDTQY
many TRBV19 ASSTHRVDIQY
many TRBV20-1 SASRWGAAKNIQY
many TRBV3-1 ASSQAGTATNEKLF
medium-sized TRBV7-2 ASSPPRGGQTQY
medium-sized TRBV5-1 ASSLVSGTDEQF
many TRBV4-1 ASSQARQGADGYT
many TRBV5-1 ASSDSTGRYGYT
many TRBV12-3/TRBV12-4 ASSDRYEQY
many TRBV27 ASSFSDREGYGYT
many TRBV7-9 ASSLFVGQETQY
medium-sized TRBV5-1 ASSQRTGDHNEQF
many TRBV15 ATSRDRAWDEKLF
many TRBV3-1 ASSRTGTDYEQY
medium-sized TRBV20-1 SAIGPGGYT
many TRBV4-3 ASSQDTLAGGGDTQY
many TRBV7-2 ASSAGLLSSYEQY
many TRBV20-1 SARAGGGQSGELF
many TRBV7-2 ASSRDRGNNEQF
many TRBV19 ASSSKTRAGIQY
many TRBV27 ASSRQGENIQY
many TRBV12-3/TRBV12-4 ASSLGGLRGSNEQY
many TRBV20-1 SAIKNSGQPQH
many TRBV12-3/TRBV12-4 ASSLEGLRGDGYT
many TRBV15 ATSRDRGYGYT
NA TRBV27 ASVGASNQPQH
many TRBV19 ASSISGGRGDEQF
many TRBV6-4 ASSPRGADTQY
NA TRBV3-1 AGSQLTWEGQGLAGSTDTQY
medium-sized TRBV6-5 ASSSLRRNTGELF
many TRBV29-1 SVAGTKADETQY